These 15 T cell receptor beta chains originate from one sample sequenced in a study of spatial heterogeneity in lung cancer. From the 5' RACE reads, TCRdb called clonotypes with MiXCR, one entry per CDR3 protein. The sample has 10,000 to 12,000 distinct CDR3 sequences; approximately 10% are singletons. Time point described: sample taken at primary tumor resection. Study-wide findings and caveats: Expanded intratumoral alpha and beta TCR counts tracked tumor mutation counts.

Antigen specificity for these receptors is unknown. The sample in question was lung tumor tissue, obtained at surgery. These receptors were obtained from a female donor with early-stage non-small cell lung cancer.

This clonotype has ten or more counts. The chain is built from TRBV4-3 and TRBJ1-2; D gene unclear. Trimming took off 4 bases at V and 0 bases at J, with 9 bases between the two ends. This CDR3 is built from 14 residues. CDR1 LGHNA and CDR2 YSLEER come from the germline V gene. CDR3 nucleotide sequence: TGCGCCAGCAGCCCCGGCGGCGCTAACTATGGCTACACCTTC. Translation gives CASSPGGANYGYTF.

A word on this clonotype: A read error is possible here, since a much larger clone lies one base away. The genes are TRBV29-1 and TRBJ2-4; 8 positions match TRBD2. In germline, CDR1 is SQVTM, CDR2 ANQGSEA. The CDR3 totals 17 residues. The CDR3 loop is CPRVVAGPRGAKNIEYF. The DNA of the CDR3 is TGCCCGAGGGTGGTAGCGGGACCCCGGGGGGCCAAAAACATTGAGTACTTC.

In its sample, this clonotype was seen many times. V and J are TRBV4-2 and TRBJ2-5; no clear D. This CDR3 comprises 13 residues. CDR1 and CDR2 from the germline V gene are LGHNA and YNFKEQ. Trimming stripped 0 bases from V and 4 bases from J, with 6 bases between. The CDR3 DNA reads TGTGCCAGCAGCCAAGATAAGGGAGAGACCCAGTACTTC. This translates into CASSQDKGETQYF.

This clonotype came up a few times. The V and J genes are TRBV20-1 and TRBJ2-3, with D maybe TRBD2 (6 bases). V gave up 2 bases and J gave up 0 bases, with 18 bases separating them. The CDR3 has 17 residues. The germline V gene has CDR1 DFQATT and CDR2 SNEGSKA (reference sequence). The CDR3 spells CSARSVLGTASTDTQYF. CDR3 nucleotides: TGCAGTGCTAGATCAGTACTCGGGACTGCTAGCACAGATACGCAGTATTTT.

The V call is TRBV5-1, the J call TRBJ1-3, with 12 bases fitting TRBD1. Per germline, CDR1 SGHRS and CDR2 YFSETQ. Trimming took 4 bases from V and 0 from J; bases not matched to a gene: 2. There are 16 residues in the CDR3. The CDR3 protein is CASSVGQGASGNTIYF. In DNA, the CDR3 is TGCGCCAGCAGCGTGGGACAGGGGGCCTCTGGAAACACCATATATTTT.

The CDR3 coding sequence is TGCAGCGTTGGTTGGGGTCCCGCGGGGAGCACTGAAGCTTTCTTT. Translating it yields CSVGWGPAGSTEAFF. This chain uses TRBV29-1 with TRBJ1-1; D gene uncertain. Germline V gives CDR1 SQVTM, CDR2 ANQGSEA. The germline V and J ends were trimmed by 4 bases and 4 bases, with 19 bases remaining between them. The CDR3 extends over 15 amino acids.

The sample holds many counts of this clonotype. The rearrangement joins TRBV12-3 or TRBV12-4 to TRBJ1-1; tentative D call: TRBD1 (5 bases). This CDR3 has 16 amino acids. Trimming took 7 bases from V and 0 from J, leaving 18 bases between them. CDR3 protein: CASTQTYQGLNTEAFF. The DNA of the CDR3 is TGTGCCAGCACCCAAACTTACCAGGGCCTGAACACTGAAGCTTTCTTT.

By share, this clonotype counts as medium-sized. The chain has TRBV28 and TRBJ2-3; TRBD1 might be the D (6 bases). Trimming pared 4 bases from V and 2 bases from J, leaving 13 bases between. Germline V gene sequence: CDR1 MDHEN, CDR2 SYDVKM. The CDR3 has 15 amino acids. The CDR3 bases are TGTGCCAGCAGTTCCCCGGGACACCCCACAGATACGCAGTATTTT. Amino acid sequence: CASSSPGHPTDTQYF.

This clonotype was recorded at least ten times. The chain recombines TRBV28 with TRBJ1-5; D perhaps matches TRBD1 (6 bases). Germline V CDR1 and CDR2: MDHEN, SYDVKM. Trimming took off 6 bases at V and 1 base at J, with 22 bases between the two ends. The CDR3 consists of 18 residues. As DNA, the CDR3 is TGTGCCAGCAGCCGCATCTTCGGGGGGGCGCTGAGCAATCAGCCCCAGCATTTT. The encoded protein is CASSRIFGGALSNQPQHF.

The chain links TRBV30 to TRBJ1-1; TRBD1 aligns across 9 bases. Germline CDR1 GTSNPN, CDR2 SVGIG (reference sequence). The CDR3 runs to 13 residues. J lost 6 bases, V lost 4 bases, and 6 bases had no gene match. The CDR3 region has the DNA TGTGCCTGGATGGGGACAGGGAGTCCTGAAGCTTTCTTT. It encodes CAWMGTGSPEAFF.

This chain's CDR3 is CASTPDRGQRNEQFF. The CDR3 DNA follows: TGTGCCAGCACTCCGGACAGGGGGCAGCGGAATGAGCAGTTCTTC. The chain combines TRBV2 with TRBJ2-1; 11 bases align to TRBD1. The CDR3 has 15 amino acids. Germline V gives CDR1 SNHLY, CDR2 FYNNEI. The V gene end was trimmed by 7 bases and the J gene end by 7 bases; junction bases not matched to a gene: 9.

This clonotype was seen many times. V gene TRBV19 combines with J gene TRBJ2-3; D remains ambiguous. The germline V and J ends were trimmed by 2 bases and 0 bases, with 9 bases remaining between them. The CDR3 runs 15 residues. Germline values: CDR1 LNHDA, CDR2 SQIVND (reference sequence). The CDR3 here is CASSIRAHSTDTQYF. The CDR3 nucleotides are TGTGCCAGTAGTATAAGGGCACACAGCACAGATACGCAGTATTTT.

The sample holds many counts of this clonotype. V usage is TRBV20-1 and J usage is TRBJ2-2, with 9 bases that match TRBD2. This CDR3 region has 17 residues. Germline V lookup: CDR1 DFQATT, CDR2 SNEGSKA (reference sequence). V shed 4 bases and J 0 bases; nucleotides not matched to a gene: 9. CDR3 amino acids: CSAKRPSSGTNTGELFF. For the CDR3, the DNA is TGCAGTGCTAAGAGACCGTCTAGCGGGACGAACACCGGGGAGCTGTTTTTT.

The sample holds a few counts of this clonotype. The chain combines TRBV3-1 with TRBJ1-1; D possibly corresponds to TRBD1 (5 bases). V lost 4 bases, J lost 5 bases, and 14 bases lay in between. The CDR3 covers 14 residues. Germline V gene data show CDR1 as LGHDT and CDR2 as YNNKEL (reference sequence). CDR3 sequence: CASSRDAGRTEAFF. As DNA, the CDR3 is TGTGCCAGCAGCCGGGACGCAGGGAGGACTGAAGCTTTCTTT.

This clonotype has at least ten counts. The rearrangement uses TRBV6-6 and TRBJ2-7; D may match TRBD1 or TRBD2 (5 bases each). There are 15 residues in the CDR3. The V end was cut by 6 bases, the J end by 0 bases, with 15 bases between. Germline-derived CDR1 and CDR2 are MNHNY and SVGAGI (reference sequence). CDR3 region: CASRPPGRSSYEQYF. CDR3 DNA: TGTGCCAGCAGGCCTCCGGGACGGAGCTCCTACGAGCAGTACTTC.